This T cell receptor beta chain was recorded in a study of beta chain features in type 1 diabetes. In the study overall: Age, gender and cell yields were alike across patients and healthy donors.

Study observations and caveats: These data did not resolve whether HLA type affects TCRB rearrangement. Moderate but significant shortening of TCRB CDR3s was recorded in all four CD4+ subsets from Type 1 diabetes patients.

Sort purity for all populations was recorded as exceeding 98%. This clone was counted between two and nine times. Antigen: not known. Deletions cut 2 bases from V and 2 bases from J, with 9 bases between. The V gene's germline CDR1 is SQVTM and CDR2 ANQGSEA. The CDR3 spans 13 residues. The investigators reverse transcribed all of the isolated RNA, so they sequenced expressed TCRB transcripts. The repertoire was sequenced with immunoSEQ multiplex PCR; TCRdb's copy has only in-frame clones and lacks some. This sample has 200,000 to 300,000 clones, with 11% found just once. The origin of this receptor is a man aged 25-40 years with type 1 diabetes. V is TRBV29-1 and J is TRBJ1-1; D is uncertain. Sequenced sample: naive CD4+ T cells from blood. The CDR3: CSVERQANTEAFF. For the CDR3, the DNA is TGCAGCGTTGAACGGCAGGCTAACACTGAAGCTTTCTTT.